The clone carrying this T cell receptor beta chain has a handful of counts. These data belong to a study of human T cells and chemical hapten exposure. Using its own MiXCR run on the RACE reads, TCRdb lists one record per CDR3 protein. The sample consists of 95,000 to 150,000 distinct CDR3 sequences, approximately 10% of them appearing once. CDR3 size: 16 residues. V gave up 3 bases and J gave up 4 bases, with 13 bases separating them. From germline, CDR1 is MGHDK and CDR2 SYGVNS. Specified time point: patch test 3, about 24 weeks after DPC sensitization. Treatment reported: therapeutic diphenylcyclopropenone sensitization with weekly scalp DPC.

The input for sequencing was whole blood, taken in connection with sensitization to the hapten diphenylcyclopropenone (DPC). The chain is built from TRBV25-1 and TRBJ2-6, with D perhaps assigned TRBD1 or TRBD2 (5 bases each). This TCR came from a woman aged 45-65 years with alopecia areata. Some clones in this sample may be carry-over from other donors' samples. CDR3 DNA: TGTGCCAGCAGTGAGGGTGTAGGGACCGGGGCCAACGTCCTGACTTTC. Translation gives CASSEGVGTGANVLTF.